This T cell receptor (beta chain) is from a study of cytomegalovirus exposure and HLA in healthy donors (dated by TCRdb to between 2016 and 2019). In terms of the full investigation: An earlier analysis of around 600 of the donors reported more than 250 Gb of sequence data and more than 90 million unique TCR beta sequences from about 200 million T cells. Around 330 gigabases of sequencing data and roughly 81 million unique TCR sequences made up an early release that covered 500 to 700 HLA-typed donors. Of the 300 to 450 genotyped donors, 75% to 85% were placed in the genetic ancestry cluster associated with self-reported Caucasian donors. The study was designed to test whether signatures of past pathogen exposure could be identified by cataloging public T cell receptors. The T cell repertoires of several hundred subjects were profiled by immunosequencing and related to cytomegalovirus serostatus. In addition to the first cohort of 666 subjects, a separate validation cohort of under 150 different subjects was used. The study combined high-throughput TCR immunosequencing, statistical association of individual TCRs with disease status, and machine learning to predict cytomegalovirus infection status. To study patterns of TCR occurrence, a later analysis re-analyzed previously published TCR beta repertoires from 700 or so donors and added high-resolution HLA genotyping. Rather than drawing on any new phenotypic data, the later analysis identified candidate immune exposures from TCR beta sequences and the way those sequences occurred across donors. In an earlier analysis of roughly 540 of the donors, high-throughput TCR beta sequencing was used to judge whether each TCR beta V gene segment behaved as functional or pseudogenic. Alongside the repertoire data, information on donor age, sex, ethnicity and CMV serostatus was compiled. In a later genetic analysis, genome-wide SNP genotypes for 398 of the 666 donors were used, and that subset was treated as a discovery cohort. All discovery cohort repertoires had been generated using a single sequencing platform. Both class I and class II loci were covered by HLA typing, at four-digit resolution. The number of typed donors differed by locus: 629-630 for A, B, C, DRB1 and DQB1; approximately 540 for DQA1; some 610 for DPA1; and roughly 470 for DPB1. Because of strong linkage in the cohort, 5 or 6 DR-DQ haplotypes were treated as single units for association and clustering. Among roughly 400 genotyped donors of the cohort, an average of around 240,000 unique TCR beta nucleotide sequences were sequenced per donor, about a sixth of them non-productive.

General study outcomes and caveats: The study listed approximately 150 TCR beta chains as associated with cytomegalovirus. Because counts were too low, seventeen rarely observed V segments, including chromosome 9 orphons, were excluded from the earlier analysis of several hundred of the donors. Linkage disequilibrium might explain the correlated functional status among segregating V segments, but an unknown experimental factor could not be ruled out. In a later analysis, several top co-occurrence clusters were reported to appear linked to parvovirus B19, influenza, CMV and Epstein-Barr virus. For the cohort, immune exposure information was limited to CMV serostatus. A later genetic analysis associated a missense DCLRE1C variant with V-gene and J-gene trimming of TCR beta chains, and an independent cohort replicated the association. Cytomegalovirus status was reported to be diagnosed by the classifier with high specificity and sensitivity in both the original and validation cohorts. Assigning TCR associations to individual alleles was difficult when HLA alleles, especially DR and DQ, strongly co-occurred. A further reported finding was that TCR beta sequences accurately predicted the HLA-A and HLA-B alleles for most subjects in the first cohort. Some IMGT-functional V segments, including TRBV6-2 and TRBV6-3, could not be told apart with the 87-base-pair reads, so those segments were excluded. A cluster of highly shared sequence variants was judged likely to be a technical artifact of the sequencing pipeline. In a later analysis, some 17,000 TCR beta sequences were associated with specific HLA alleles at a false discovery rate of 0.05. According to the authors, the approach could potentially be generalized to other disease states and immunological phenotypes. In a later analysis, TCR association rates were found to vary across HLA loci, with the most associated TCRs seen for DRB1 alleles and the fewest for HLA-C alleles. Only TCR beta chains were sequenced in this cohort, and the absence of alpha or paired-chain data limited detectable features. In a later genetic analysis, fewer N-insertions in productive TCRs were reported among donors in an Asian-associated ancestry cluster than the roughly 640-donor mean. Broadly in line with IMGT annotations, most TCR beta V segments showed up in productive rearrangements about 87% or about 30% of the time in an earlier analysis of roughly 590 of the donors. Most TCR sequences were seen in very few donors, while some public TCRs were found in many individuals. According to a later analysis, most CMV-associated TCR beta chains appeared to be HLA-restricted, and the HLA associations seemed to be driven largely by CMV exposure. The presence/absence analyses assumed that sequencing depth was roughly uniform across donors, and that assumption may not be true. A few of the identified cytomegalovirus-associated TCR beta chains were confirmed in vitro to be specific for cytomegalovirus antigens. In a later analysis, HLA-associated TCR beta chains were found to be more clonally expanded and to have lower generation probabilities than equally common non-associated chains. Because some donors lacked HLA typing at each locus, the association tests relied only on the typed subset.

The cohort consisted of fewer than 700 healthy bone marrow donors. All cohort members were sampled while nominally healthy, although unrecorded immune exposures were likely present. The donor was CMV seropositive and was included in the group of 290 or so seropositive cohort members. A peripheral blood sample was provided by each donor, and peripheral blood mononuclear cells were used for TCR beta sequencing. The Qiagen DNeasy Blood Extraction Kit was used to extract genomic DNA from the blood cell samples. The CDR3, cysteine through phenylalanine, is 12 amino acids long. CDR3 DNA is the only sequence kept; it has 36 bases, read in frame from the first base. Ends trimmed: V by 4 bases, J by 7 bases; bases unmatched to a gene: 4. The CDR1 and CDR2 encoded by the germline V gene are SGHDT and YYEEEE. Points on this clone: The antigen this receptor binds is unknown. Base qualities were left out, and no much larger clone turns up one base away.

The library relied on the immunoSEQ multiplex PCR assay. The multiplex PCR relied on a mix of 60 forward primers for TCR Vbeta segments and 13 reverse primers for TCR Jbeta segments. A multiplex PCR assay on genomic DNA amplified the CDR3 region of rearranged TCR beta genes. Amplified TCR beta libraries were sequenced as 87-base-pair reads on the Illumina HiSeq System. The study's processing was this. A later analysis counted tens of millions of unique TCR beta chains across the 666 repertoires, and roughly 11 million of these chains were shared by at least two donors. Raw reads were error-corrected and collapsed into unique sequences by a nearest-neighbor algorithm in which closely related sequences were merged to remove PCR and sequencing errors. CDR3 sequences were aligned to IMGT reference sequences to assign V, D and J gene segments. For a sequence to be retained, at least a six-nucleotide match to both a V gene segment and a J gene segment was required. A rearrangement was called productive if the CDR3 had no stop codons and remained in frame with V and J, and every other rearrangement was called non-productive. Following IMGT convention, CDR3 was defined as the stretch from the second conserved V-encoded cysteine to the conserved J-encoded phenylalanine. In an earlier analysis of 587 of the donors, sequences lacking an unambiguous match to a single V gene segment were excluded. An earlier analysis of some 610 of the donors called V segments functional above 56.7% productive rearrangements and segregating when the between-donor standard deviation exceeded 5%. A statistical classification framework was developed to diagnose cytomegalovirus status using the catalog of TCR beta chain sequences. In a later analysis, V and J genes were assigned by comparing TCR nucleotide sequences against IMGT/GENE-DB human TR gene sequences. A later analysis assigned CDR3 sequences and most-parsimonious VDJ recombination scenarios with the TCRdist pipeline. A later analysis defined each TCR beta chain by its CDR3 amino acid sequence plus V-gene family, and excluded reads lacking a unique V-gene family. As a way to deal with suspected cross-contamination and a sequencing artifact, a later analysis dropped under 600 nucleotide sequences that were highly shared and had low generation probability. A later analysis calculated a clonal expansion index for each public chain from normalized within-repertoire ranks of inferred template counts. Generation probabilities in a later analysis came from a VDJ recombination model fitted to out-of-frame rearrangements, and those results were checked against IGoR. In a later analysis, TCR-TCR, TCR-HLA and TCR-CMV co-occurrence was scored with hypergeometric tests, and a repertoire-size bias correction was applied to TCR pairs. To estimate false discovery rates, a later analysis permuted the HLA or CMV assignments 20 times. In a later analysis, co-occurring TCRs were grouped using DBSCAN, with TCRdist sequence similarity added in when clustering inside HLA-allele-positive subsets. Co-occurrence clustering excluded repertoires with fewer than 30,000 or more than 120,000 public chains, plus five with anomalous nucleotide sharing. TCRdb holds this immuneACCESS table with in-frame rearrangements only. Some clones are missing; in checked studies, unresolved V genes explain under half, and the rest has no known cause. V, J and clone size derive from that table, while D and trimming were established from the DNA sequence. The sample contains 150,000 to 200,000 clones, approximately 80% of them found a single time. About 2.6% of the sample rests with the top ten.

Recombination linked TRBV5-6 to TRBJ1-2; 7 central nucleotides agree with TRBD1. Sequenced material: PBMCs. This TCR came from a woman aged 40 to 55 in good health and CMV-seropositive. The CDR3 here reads CASSGNRGGYTF. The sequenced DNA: TGTGCCAGCAGCGGGAACAGGGGTGGCTACACCTTC.